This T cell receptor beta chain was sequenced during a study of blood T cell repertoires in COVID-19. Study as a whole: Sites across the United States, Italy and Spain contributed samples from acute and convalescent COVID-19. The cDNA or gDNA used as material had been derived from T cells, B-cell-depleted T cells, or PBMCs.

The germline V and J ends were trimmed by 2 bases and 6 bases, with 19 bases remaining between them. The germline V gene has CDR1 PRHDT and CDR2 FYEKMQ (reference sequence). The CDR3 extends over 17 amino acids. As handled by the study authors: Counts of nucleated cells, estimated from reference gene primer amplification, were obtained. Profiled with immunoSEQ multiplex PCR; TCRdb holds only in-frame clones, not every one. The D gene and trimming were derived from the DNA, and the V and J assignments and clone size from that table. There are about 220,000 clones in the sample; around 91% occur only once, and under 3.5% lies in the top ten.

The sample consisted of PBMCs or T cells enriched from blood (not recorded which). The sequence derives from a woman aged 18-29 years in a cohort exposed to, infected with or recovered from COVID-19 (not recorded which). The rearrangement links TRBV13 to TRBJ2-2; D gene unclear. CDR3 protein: CASSLRSAYLQAGELFF. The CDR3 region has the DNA TGTGCCAGCAGCTTACGTTCAGCGTACCTTCAAGCCGGGGAGCTGTTTTTT.